A selection of T cell receptor beta chains follows, all from one sample in a study of cytomegalovirus exposure and HLA in healthy donors. Libraries were prepared by immunoSEQ multiplex PCR; TCRdb keeps only in-frame clonotypes and omits some of them. This sample has about 130,000 clones, with 80% found just once. Sequenced material: PBMCs. The receptors come from a man in his forties in good health and CMV-seronegative. Both conserved end residues are part of each CDR3. The D gene is left open where the match is weak. The listing skips clone size in some rows; elsewhere it reads once, few, many or a size class.

d_gene | abundance | j_gene | len | v_gene | CDR3aa | CDR3nt
TRBD1 | NA | TRBJ2-7 | 14 | TRBV19 | CASSPGTGFYEQYF | TGTGCCAGTAGCCCCGGGACAGGGTTCTACGAGCAGTACTTC
NA | few | TRBJ1-2 | 14 | TRBV5-4 | CASSSYGANYGYTF | TGTGCCAGCAGCTCTTACGGGGCTAACTATGGCTACACCTTC
NA | NA | TRBJ1-2 | 13 | TRBV7-2 | CASSPPPNYGYTF | TGTGCCAGCAGCCCTCCTCCTAACTATGGCTACACCTTC
TRBD1 | NA | TRBJ1-5 | 15 | TRBV30 | CAWTATGGGNQPQHF | TGTGCCTGGACCGCGACAGGGGGAGGCAATCAGCCCCAGCATTTT
TRBD2 | NA | TRBJ2-1 | 19 | TRBV29-1 | CSVEDPGTSGRPPYNEQFF | TGCAGCGTTGAAGACCCGGGGACTAGCGGGAGGCCCCCCTACAATGAGCAGTTCTTC
NA | few | TRBJ1-1 | 13 | TRBV19 | CASSLTRDTEAFF | TGTGCCAGTAGTCTCACTAGGGACACTGAAGCTTTCTTT
TRBD1 | NA | TRBJ1-5 | 14 | TRBV5-1 | CASRGQGVDQPQHF | TGCGCCAGCAGAGGACAGGGCGTTGATCAGCCCCAGCATTTT
NA | NA | TRBJ1-2 | 14 | TRBV28 | CASSLGAGNYGYTF | TGTGCCAGCAGTTTGGGGGCCGGTAACTATGGCTACACCTTC
TRBD1 | NA | TRBJ2-7 | 15 | TRBV7-9 | CASSWMTGQTYEQYF | TGTGCCAGCAGCTGGATGACAGGGCAGACCTACGAGCAGTACTTC
NA | few | TRBJ2-6 | 14 | TRBV2 | CATGSGTGANVLTF | TGTGCCACTGGGTCAGGGACTGGGGCCAACGTCCTGACTTTC
TRBD2 | once | TRBJ2-1 | 13 | TRBV29-1 | CSVGLAAYNEQFF | TGCAGCGTCGGACTAGCGGCCTACAATGAGCAGTTCTTC
NA | few | TRBJ2-3 | 14 | TRBV5-1 | CASREAASTDTQYF | TGCGCCAGCAGGGAGGCCGCCAGCACAGATACGCAGTATTTT
TRBD1 | few | TRBJ1-1 | 13 | TRBV30 | CAWGGQLNTEAFF | TGTGCCTGGGGGGGACAGTTGAACACTGAAGCTTTCTTT
NA | NA | TRBJ1-1 | 15 | TRBV6-1 | CASSEVGRGGTEAFF | TGTGCCAGCAGTGAAGTGGGAAGGGGAGGCACTGAAGCTTTCTTT
TRBD1 | NA | TRBJ2-6 | 17 | TRBV5-6 | CASSFYRGRFGANVLTF | TGTGCCAGCAGCTTTTACAGGGGAAGGTTTGGGGCCAACGTCCTGACTTTC
TRBD1 | NA | TRBJ1-4 | 15 | TRBV28 | CASRGSQGANEKLFF | TGTGCCAGCAGGGGCTCCCAGGGGGCTAATGAAAAACTGTTTTTT
NA | NA | TRBJ2-1 | 15 | TRBV6-5 | CASSYRDTESDEQFF | TGTGCCAGCAGTTACCGGGACACAGAGAGTGATGAGCAGTTCTTC
NA | NA | TRBJ2-7 | 15 | TRBV2 | CASRKGDTGSYEQYF | TGTGCCAGCAGAAAGGGGGACACCGGGTCCTACGAGCAGTACTTC
NA | NA | TRBJ1-5 | 13 | TRBV7-8 | CASSLGPGQPQHF | TGTGCCAGCAGCTTAGGCCCGGGACAGCCCCAGCATTTT
TRBD1 | NA | TRBJ2-7 | 16 | TRBV25-1 | CASSPLGTGVRDEQYF | TGTGCCAGCAGCCCCTTGGGTACAGGGGTCCGGGACGAGCAGTACTTC
NA | NA | TRBJ1-1 | 12 | TRBV5-8 | CASTLGGAEAFF | TGTGCCAGCACCTTGGGGGGGGCTGAAGCTTTCTTT
TRBD1 | NA | TRBJ1-1 | 14 | TRBV10-3 | CAISGTGGATEAFF | TGTGCCATCAGTGGTACAGGGGGGGCCACTGAAGCTTTCTTT